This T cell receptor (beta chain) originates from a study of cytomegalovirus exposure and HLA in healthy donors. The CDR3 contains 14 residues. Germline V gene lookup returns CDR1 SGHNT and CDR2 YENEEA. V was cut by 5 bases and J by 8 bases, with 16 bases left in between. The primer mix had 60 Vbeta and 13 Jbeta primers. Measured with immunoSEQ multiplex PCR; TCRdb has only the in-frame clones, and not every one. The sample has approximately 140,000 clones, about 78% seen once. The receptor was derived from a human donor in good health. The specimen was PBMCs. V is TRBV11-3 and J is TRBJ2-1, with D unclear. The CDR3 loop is CASSGSPVPYEQFF. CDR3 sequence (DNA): TGTGCCAGCAGCGGTTCGCCGGTCCCGTATGAGCAGTTCTTC.